This T cell receptor (beta chain) was sequenced for a study of cytomegalovirus exposure and HLA in healthy donors. Study-level findings and limits: Later analysis demonstrated an association between a missense DCLRE1C variant and TCR beta V- and J-gene trimming.

J lost 3 bases, V lost 8 bases, and 6 bases had no gene match. The length of the CDR3 is 14 residues. CDR1 and CDR2 (germline): SGHAT, FQNNGV. These donors, healthy bone marrow donors, were studied. On this clone itself: Its target is unknown.

With 60 Vbeta and 13 Jbeta primers, the PCR was carried out. The table came from immunoSEQ multiplex PCR; TCRdb's copy has only in-frame clones and leaves some out. This table has 85,000 to 100,000 clones, 79% appearing once. The receptor comes from a male donor in good health and CMV-seropositive. The sequencing sample was made of PBMCs. The chain is built from TRBV11-2 and TRBJ1-2; 10 nucleotides agree with TRBD1. The CDR3 bases are TGTGCCAGCGTCTCGGGGACAGGGGACTATGGCTACACCTTC. It yields the protein CASVSGTGDYGYTF. Filled out from reference TRBV11-2 and TRBJ1-2, the complete variable domain reads EAGVAQSPRYKIIEKRQSVAFWCNPISGHATLYWYQQILGQGPKLLIQFQNNGVVDDSQLPKDRFSAERLKGVDSTLKIQPAKLEDSAVYLCASVSGTGDYGYTFGSGTRLTVV.